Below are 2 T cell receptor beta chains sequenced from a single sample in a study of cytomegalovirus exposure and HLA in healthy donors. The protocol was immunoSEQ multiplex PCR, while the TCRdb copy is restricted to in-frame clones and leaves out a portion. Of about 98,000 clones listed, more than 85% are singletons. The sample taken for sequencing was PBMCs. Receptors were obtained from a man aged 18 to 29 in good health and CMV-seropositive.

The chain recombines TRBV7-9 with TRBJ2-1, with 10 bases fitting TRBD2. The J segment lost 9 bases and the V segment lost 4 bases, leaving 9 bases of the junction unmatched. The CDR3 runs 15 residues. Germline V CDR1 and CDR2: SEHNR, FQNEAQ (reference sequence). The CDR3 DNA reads TGTGCCAGCAGCTCCTCTGGACTAGCGGCGGGTGAGCAGTTCTTC. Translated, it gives CASSSSGLAAGEQFF.

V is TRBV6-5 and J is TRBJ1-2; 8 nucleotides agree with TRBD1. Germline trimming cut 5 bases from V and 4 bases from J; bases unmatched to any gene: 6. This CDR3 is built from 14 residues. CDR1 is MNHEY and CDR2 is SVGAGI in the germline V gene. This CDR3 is CASSKLGTGYGYTF. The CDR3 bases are TGTGCCAGCAGTAAGCTCGGGACAGGCTATGGCTACACCTTC.